A selection of T cell receptor beta chains follows, all from one sample in a study of regulatory T cells in long-lasting Graves disease. Each CDR3 protein is one row after TCRdb ran MiXCR on the multiplex PCR reads. This sample has about 470,000 distinct CDR3 sequences, with roughly 21% found just once. Sequencing was performed on peripheral blood mononuclear cells (PBMCs), taken when the disease was refractory, from a patient treated with antithyroid drugs. Receptors originate from a female donor with Graves disease. Both conserved end residues are part of each CDR3. A D gene is named only where the DNA matches it firmly. Clone sizes are given selectively: once, few, many, or a class where the clone is expanded.

clone_size	v_call	j_call	d_call	cdr3_nt	cdr3_aa
many	TRBV12-3/TRBV12-4	TRBJ1-5	.	TGTGCCAGCACCGCATATCGGCAGCCCCAGCATTTT	CASTAYRQPQHF
many	TRBV12-5	TRBJ1-5	.	TGTGCTAGTGGTTTCGGGGGGGATCAGCCCCAGCATTTT	CASGFGGDQPQHF
many	TRBV28	TRBJ1-1	.	TGTGCCAGCAGTCCCCCCAGCGGGGAGTGGAGTGAAGCTTTCTTT	CASSPPSGEWSEAFF
.	TRBV4-1	TRBJ1-2	.	TGCGCCAGCACCCCCCTGCCAGGGGTTAACTATGGCTACACCTTC	CASTPLPGVNYGYTF
many	TRBV12-3/TRBV12-4	TRBJ1-4	TRBD1	TGTGCCAGCAGTTACCGGACAGGGAGGAATGAAAAACTGTTTTTT	CASSYRTGRNEKLFF
many	TRBV7-2	TRBJ1-2	.	TGTGCCAGCAGCTTGGAGGGGGGCTACACCTTC	CASSLEGGYTF
.	TRBV20-1	TRBJ1-6	TRBD1	TGCAGTGCTAGGGAAAGACAGGGATTACATTCACCCCTCCACTTT	CSARERQGLHSPLHF
few	TRBV11-3	TRBJ2-7	.	TGTGCCAGCAGCTTAGCCGTCTACGAGCAGTACTTC	CASSLAVYEQYF
many	TRBV5-6	TRBJ1-2	.	TGTGCCAGCAGCTTGGTCGTTACTAATGGGGACTATGGCTACACCTTC	CASSLVVTNGDYGYTF
many	TRBV6-1	TRBJ1-1	TRBD1	TGTGCCAGCAGGATATGGACAGGGGTGAACACTGAAGCTTTCTTT	CASRIWTGVNTEAFF
many	TRBV7-2	TRBJ2-2	TRBD1	TGTGCCAGCACCCCACTTGGGGGACAGGGGACCGGGGAGCTGTTTTTT	CASTPLGGQGTGELFF
few	TRBV7-9	TRBJ2-2	.	TGTGCCAGCAGCCCAATCGACCGGACCGGGGAGCTGTTTTTT	CASSPIDRTGELFF
.	TRBV5-6	TRBJ1-5	TRBD1	TGTGCCAGCAGCTCTGACAGGGGAGCCAATCAGCCCCAGCATTTT	CASSSDRGANQPQHF
.	TRBV9	TRBJ2-1	TRBD2	TGTGCCAGCAGCGCTAAGCGGGATTGGGTGGACAATGAGCAGTTCTTC	CASSAKRDWVDNEQFF
.	TRBV19	TRBJ2-7	.	TGTGCCAGTAGTATAGGCCAGACAAGCTCCTACGAGCAGTACTTC	CASSIGQTSSYEQYF
once	TRBV28	TRBJ2-3	TRBD2	TGTGCCAGCAGTTCCGGGACTAGCGTGATAGATACGCAGTATTTT	CASSSGTSVIDTQYF
.	TRBV6-2/TRBV6-3	TRBJ2-5	TRBD2	TGTGCCAGCAGTTATGAAAGGACTAGCGGGGGGAAAGAGACCCAGTACTTC	CASSYERTSGGKETQYF
many	TRBV12-3/TRBV12-4	TRBJ1-2	.	TGTGCCAGCAGCGGCCTCGGACTGGGTCCCAACTATGGCTACACCTTC	CASSGLGLGPNYGYTF
few	TRBV7-9	TRBJ1-2	TRBD1	TGTGCCAGCAGCAGATCCCCCGCAGGGGGCGAATATGGCTACACCTTC	CASSRSPAGGEYGYTF
.	TRBV29-1	TRBJ1-1	TRBD1	TGCAGCGTTGAAGGAACAGGGGGCTGGGGTACTGAAGCTTTCTTT	CSVEGTGGWGTEAFF
.	TRBV24-1	TRBJ1-5	.	TGTGCCACCAGTGACGCCAATCAGCCCCAGCATTTT	CATSDANQPQHF
.	TRBV4-1	TRBJ1-5	TRBD1	TGCGCCAGCAGCGAAGGGACAGGGGGCGCCGGCAATCAGCCCCAGCATTTT	CASSEGTGGAGNQPQHF
many	TRBV12-3/TRBV12-4	TRBJ1-2	.	TGTGCCAGCAGTTTTTCGAGGGACTATGGCTACACCTTC	CASSFSRDYGYTF
many	TRBV4-3	TRBJ2-7	TRBD2	TGCGCCAGCAGCCCCTCGGGACTAGCGGGAGGAGGAGAGCAGTACTTC	CASSPSGLAGGGEQYF
many	TRBV7-2	TRBJ1-2	.	TGTGCCAGCAGCTCCCCGACATTCTCAGGAGGCTACACCTTC	CASSSPTFSGGYTF
many	TRBV11-2	TRBJ2-5	.	TGTGCCAGCAGCTTAGGGTTGCTGACCCAAGAGACCCAGTACTTC	CASSLGLLTQETQYF
few	TRBV19	TRBJ2-7	TRBD2	TGTGCCAGTAGTAAGCCCAGCGGGGCCGAGCGGTACGAGCAGTACTTC	CASSKPSGAERYEQYF
many	TRBV7-3	TRBJ1-1	.	TGTGCCAGCAGCTTAACGCTTGGACGTTTAGGGGACTTTGAAGCTTTCTTT	CASSLTLGRLGDFEAFF